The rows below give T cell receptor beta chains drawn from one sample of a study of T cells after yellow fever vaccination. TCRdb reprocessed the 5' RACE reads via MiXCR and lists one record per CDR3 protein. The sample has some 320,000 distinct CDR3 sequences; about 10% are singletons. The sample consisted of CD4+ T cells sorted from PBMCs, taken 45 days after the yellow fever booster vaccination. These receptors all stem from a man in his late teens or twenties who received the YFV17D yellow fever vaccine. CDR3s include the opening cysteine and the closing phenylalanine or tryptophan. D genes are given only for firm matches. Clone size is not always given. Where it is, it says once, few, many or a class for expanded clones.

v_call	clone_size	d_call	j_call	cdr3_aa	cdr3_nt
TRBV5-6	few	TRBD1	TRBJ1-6	CASRPQGGSTLHF	TGTGCCAGCAGGCCTCAAGGGGGCTCGACCCTCCACTTT
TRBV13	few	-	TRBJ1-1	CASSGIKDQGPPRDTEAFF	TGTGCCAGCAGCGGGATCAAGGATCAGGGTCCCCCTCGGGACACTGAAGCTTTCTTT
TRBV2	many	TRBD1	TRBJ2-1	CASSQTRDRGTINFF	TGTGCCAGCAGTCAGACTCGGGACAGGGGTACGATTAATTTCTTC
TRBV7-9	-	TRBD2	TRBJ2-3	CASSWGLVFDTQYF	TGTGCCAGCAGCTGGGGACTAGTTTTTGATACGCAGTATTTT
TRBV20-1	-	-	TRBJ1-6	CSGRPGPVGSPLHF	TGCAGTGGAAGACCCGGGCCGGTGGGTTCACCCCTCCACTTT
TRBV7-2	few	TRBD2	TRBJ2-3	CASSIPGTSGLDTQYF	TGTGCCAGCAGCATCCCCGGGACTAGCGGGTTAGATACGCAGTATTTT
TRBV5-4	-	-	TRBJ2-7	CASSLGSGSLYEQYF	TGTGCCAGCAGCTTGGGTTCGGGGTCCCTATACGAGCAGTACTTC
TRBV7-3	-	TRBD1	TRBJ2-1	CASSLWQGADEQFF	TGTGCCAGCAGCTTATGGCAGGGGGCTGATGAGCAGTTCTTC
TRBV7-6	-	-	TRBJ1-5	CASSPGEYSNQPQHF	TGTGCCAGCAGCCCAGGGGAATATAGCAATCAGCCCCAGCATTTT
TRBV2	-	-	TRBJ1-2	CASSGVGDGYTF	TGTGCCAGCAGTGGGGTCGGAGATGGCTACACCTTC
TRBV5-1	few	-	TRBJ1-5	CASSLGFSNQPQHF	TGCGCCAGCAGCTTGGGGTTTAGCAATCAGCCCCAGCATTTT
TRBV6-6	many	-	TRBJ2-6	CASSYPQGTGANVLTF	TGTGCCAGCAGTTATCCCCAGGGAACTGGGGCCAACGTCCTGACTTTC
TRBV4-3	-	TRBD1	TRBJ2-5	CASSQDLAGGLGETQYF	TGCGCCAGCAGCCAAGATCTCGCAGGGGGCCTTGGGGAGACCCAGTACTTC
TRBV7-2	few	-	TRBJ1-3	CASSYGPSGGNTIYF	TGTGCCAGCAGCTATGGGCCCTCGGGCGGAAACACCATATATTTT
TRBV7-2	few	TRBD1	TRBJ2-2	CASSLRQGASGELFF	TGTGCCAGCAGCTTAAGGCAGGGGGCCTCCGGGGAGCTGTTTTTT
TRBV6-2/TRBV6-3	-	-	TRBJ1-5	CASSYRQISNQPQHF	TGTGCCAGCAGTTACCGGCAGATCAGCAATCAGCCCCAGCATTTT
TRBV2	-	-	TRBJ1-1	CASSPQGSTEAFF	TGTGCCAGCAGTCCGCAGGGGAGCACTGAAGCTTTCTTT
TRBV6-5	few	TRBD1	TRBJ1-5	CASSKQGRDQPQHF	TGTGCCAGCAGCAAACAGGGGAGAGATCAGCCCCAGCATTTT
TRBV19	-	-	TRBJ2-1	CASTSDGNEQFF	TGTGCCAGTACCTCAGATGGCAATGAGCAGTTCTTC
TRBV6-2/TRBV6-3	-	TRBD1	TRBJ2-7	CASRSPGTGSYEQYF	TGTGCCAGCAGATCTCCGGGGACAGGGTCCTACGAGCAGTACTTC
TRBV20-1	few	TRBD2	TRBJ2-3	CSARNSGEGTDTQYF	TGCAGTGCTAGAAACAGCGGGGAGGGAACAGATACGCAGTATTTT
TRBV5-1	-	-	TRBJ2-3	CASNTGPTDTQYF	TGCGCCAGCAACACGGGACCCACAGATACGCAGTATTTT
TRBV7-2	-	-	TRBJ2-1	CASSLVVGSYNEQFF	TGTGCCAGCAGCCTAGTGGTAGGCTCCTACAATGAGCAGTTCTTC
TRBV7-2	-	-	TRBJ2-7	CASSLASGTGTYEQYF	TGTGCCAGCAGCTTGGCCTCCGGGACTGGGACCTACGAGCAGTACTTC
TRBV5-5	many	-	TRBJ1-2	CASSLAPVTEEYYGYTF	TGTGCCAGCAGCTTGGCCCCCGTGACAGAGGAGTACTATGGCTACACCTTC
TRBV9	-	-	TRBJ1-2	CASSVVGGLGYGYTF	TGTGCCAGCAGCGTAGTAGGCGGCCTAGGCTATGGCTACACCTTC
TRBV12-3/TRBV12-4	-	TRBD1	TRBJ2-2	CASSSQGASNTGELFF	TGTGCCAGCAGTTCGCAGGGGGCATCGAACACCGGGGAGCTGTTTTTT
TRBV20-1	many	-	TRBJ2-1	CSARTGISSGEQFF	TGCAGTGCTAGAACCGGGATATCCTCGGGTGAGCAGTTCTTC
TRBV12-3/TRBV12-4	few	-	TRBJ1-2	CASSLGTFKFTGYTF	TGTGCCAGCAGTTTGGGGACCTTTAAGTTTACTGGCTACACCTTC
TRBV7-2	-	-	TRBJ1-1	CAWRGSLNTEAFF	TGTGCCTGGAGGGGTAGTTTGAACACTGAAGCTTTCTTT
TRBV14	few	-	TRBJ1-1	CASSQPGAGTEAFF	TGTGCCAGCAGCCAACCTGGGGCAGGTACTGAAGCTTTCTTT
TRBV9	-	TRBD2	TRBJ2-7	CASSVGSPSGVQEQYF	TGTGCCAGCAGCGTAGGTTCGCCTAGCGGGGTCCAAGAGCAGTACTTC
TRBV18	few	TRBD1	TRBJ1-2	CASSTYNRDSYDGYTF	TGTGCCAGCTCAACTTATAACCGGGACAGTTATGACGGCTACACCTTC
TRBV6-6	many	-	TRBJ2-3	CASSLSDTQYF	TGTGCCAGCAGTTTGTCAGATACGCAGTATTTT
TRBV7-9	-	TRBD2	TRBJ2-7	CASSRAGDTLRYEQYF	TGTGCCAGCAGCCGAGCGGGGGACACCCTGAGGTACGAGCAGTACTTC
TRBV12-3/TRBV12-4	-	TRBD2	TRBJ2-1	CASSRWGGYNEQFF	TGTGCCAGCAGTAGGTGGGGGGGTTACAATGAGCAGTTCTTC
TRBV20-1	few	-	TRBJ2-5	CSARLIETQYF	TGCAGTGCCCGCTTAATAGAGACCCAGTACTTC
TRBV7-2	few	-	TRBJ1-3	CASSRVVGNTIYF	TGTGCCAGCAGCCGGGTCGTTGGAAACACCATATATTTT
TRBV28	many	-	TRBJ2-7	CASSISGPYEQYF	TGTGCCAGCAGTATTAGTGGGCCCTACGAGCAGTACTTC
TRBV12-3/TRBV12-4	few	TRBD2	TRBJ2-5	CASSLRGLAGPRAQYF	TGTGCCAGCAGTTTAAGGGGACTAGCGGGACCCCGGGCCCAGTACTTC
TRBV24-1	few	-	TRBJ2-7	CATPGGGCDEQYF	TGTGCCACCCCTGGGGGGGGCTGCGACGAGCAGTACTTC
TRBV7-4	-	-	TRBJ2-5	CANPGIETQYF	TGTGCCAACCCTGGGATAGAGACCCAGTACTTC
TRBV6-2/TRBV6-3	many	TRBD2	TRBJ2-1	CASTLAGGRVYNEQFF	TGTGCCAGCACACTAGCGGGGGGCCGGGTTTACAATGAGCAGTTCTTC
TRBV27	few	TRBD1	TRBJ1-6	CASSPTGAISPLHF	TGTGCCAGCAGTCCAACAGGGGCGATTTCACCCCTCCACTTT
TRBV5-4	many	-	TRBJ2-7	CASSLRGEQYF	TGTGCCAGCAGCTTGCGAGGAGAGCAGTACTTC
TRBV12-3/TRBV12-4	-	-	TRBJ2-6	CASKSLSGANVLTF	TGTGCCAGCAAGTCCCTCTCTGGGGCCAACGTCCTGACTTTC
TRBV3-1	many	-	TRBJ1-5	CASSQSNQPQHF	TGTGCCAGCAGCCAAAGCAATCAGCCCCAGCATTTT
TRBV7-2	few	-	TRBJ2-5	CASSLMVGVETQYF	TGTGCCAGCAGCTTAATGGTCGGGGTGGAGACCCAGTACTTC
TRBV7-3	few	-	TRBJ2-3	CASSLWGEVKDTQYF	TGTGCCAGCAGCTTATGGGGGGAGGTGAAAGATACGCAGTATTTT
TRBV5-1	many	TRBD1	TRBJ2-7	CASSSGTASYEQYF	TGCGCCAGCAGCTCCGGGACAGCTAGCTACGAGCAGTACTTC
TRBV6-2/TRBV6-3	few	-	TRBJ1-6	CASSYGQRSSYNSPLHF	TGTGCCAGCAGTTACGGGCAGAGGAGCTCCTATAATTCACCCCTCCACTTT
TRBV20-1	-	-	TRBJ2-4	CRADRAKNIQYF	TGCAGGGCCGACAGAGCCAAAAACATTCAGTACTTC
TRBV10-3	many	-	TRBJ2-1	CAISESSPYNEQFF	TGTGCCATCAGTGAGTCTAGCCCCTACAATGAGCAGTTCTTC
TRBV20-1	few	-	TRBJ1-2	CSASMGKKDYGYTF	TGCAGTGCTAGTATGGGGAAGAAGGACTATGGCTACACCTTC
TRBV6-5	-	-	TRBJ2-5	CASSLQQAQETQYF	TGTGCCAGCAGCTTACAACAAGCGCAAGAGACCCAGTACTTC
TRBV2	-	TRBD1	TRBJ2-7	CASSDMGQNYEQYF	TGTGCCAGCAGTGATATGGGACAGAACTACGAGCAGTACTTC
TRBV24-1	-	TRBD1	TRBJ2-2	CATSDPRTGLAGELFF	TGTGCCACCAGTGACCCCCGGACAGGGCTGGCCGGGGAGCTGTTTTTT
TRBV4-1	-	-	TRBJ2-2	CASSQVLAMNTGELFF	TGCGCCAGCAGCCAAGTTCTAGCGATGAACACCGGGGAGCTGTTTTTT
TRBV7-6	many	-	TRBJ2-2	CASSTTGGGSLGTGELFF	TGTGCCAGCAGCACAACCGGTGGAGGGAGCCTGGGGACCGGGGAGCTGTTTTTT